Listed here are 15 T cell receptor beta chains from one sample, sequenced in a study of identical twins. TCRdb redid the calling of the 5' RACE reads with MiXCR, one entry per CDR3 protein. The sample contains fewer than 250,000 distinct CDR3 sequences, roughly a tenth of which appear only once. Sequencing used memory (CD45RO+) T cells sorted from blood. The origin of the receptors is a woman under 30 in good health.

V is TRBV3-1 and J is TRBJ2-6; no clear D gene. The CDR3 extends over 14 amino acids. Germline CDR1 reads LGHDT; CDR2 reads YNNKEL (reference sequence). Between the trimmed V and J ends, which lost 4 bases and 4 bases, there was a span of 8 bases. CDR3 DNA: TGTGCCAGCAGCCCCTTATTGGGGGCCAACGTCCTGACTTTC. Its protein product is CASSPLLGANVLTF.

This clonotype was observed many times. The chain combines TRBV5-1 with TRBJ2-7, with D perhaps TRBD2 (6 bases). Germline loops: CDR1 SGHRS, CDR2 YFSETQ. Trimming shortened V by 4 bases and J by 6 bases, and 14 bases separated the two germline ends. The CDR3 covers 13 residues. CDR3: CASSKGPGGEQYF. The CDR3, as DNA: TGCGCCAGCAGCAAAGGACCCGGGGGCGAGCAGTACTTC.

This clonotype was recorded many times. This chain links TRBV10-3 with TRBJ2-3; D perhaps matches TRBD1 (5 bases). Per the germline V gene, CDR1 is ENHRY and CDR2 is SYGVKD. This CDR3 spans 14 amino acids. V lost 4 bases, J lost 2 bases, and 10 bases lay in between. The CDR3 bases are TGTGCCATCAGTGGACAGTCGTTCACAGATACGCAGTATTTT. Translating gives CAISGQSFTDTQYF.

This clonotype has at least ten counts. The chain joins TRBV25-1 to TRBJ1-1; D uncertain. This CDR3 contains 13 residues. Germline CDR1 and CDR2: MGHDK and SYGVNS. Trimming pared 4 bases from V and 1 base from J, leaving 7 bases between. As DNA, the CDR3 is TGTGCCAGCAGTGCCTGGGGGAACACTGAAGCTTTCTTT. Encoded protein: CASSAWGNTEAFF.

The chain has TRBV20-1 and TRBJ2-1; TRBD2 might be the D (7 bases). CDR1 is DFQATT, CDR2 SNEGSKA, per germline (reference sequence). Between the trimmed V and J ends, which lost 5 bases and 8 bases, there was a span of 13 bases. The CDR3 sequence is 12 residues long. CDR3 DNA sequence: TGCAGTGCTTGGAAGGGGGGGCATGAGCAGTTCTTC. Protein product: CSAWKGGHEQFF.

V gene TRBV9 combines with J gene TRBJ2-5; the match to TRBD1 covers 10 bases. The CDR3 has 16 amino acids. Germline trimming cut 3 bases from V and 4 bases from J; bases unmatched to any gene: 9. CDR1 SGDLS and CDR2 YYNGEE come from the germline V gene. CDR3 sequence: CASSGRGQGQVETQYF. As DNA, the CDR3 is TGTGCCAGCAGCGGACGGGGACAGGGGCAGGTAGAGACCCAGTACTTC.

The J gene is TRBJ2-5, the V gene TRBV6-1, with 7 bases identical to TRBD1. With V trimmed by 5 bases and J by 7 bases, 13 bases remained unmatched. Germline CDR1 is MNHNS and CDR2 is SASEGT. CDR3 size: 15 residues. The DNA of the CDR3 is TGTGCCAGCAGTCCCAGGGGACAGTCTAAGAGGACCCAGTACTTC. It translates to CASSPRGQSKRTQYF.

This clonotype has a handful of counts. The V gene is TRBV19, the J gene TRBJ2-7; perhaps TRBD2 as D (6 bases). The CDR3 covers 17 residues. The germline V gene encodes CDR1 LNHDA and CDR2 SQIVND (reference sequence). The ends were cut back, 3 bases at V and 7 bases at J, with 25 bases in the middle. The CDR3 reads CASSMGGYSGLFGEQYF. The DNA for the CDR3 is TGTGCCAGTAGTATGGGGGGATACTCTGGATTATTCGGGGAGCAGTACTTC.

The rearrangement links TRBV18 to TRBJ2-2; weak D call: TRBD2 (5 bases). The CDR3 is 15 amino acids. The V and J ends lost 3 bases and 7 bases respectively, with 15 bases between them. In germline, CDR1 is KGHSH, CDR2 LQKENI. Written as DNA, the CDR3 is TGTGCCAGCTCACCGGACTCCCGGGGTAGCGGGGAGCTGTTTTTT. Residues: CASSPDSRGSGELFF.

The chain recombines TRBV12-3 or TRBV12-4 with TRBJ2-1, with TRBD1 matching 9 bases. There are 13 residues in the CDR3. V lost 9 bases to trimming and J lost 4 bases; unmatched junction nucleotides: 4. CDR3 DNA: TGTGCCAGTACCGGACAGGGGTACAATGAGCAGTTCTTC. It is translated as CASTGQGYNEQFF.

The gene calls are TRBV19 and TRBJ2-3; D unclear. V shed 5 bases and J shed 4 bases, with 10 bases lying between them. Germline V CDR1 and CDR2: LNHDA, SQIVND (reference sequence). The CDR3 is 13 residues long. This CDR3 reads CASSFRVADTQYF. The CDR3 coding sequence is TGTGCCAGTAGTTTTCGTGTCGCAGATACGCAGTATTTT.

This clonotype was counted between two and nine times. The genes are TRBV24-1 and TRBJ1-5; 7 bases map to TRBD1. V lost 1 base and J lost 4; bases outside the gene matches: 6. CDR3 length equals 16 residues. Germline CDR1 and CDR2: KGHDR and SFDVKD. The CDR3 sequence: CATSDLKGAENQPQHF. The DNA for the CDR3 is TGTGCCACCAGTGATTTAAAGGGGGCAGAGAATCAGCCCCAGCATTTT.

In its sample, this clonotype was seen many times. The CDR3 bases are TGCGCCAGCAGCTTGAATCCTAGCTGGGATTATGGGACCCAGTACTTC. Protein sequence: CASSLNPSWDYGTQYF. V is TRBV5-1 and J is TRBJ2-5, with TRBD2 as a possible D gene (5 bases). Trimming removed 1 base at V and 7 bases at J, with 20 bases between. The CDR3 is 16 amino acids. The germline V gene has CDR1 SGHRS and CDR2 YFSETQ.

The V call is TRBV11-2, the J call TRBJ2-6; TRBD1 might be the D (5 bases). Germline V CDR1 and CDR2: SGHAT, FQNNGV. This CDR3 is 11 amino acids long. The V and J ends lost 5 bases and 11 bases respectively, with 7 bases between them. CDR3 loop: CASSLGHVLTF. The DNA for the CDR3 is TGTGCCAGCAGCCTGGGGCACGTCCTGACTTTC.

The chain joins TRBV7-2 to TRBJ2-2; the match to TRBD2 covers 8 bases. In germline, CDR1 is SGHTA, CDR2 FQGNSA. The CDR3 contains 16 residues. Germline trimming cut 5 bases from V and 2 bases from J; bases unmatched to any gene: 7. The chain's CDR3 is CASSRGGGLNTGELFF. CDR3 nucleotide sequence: TGTGCCAGCAGCCGGGGGGGTGGACTAAACACCGGGGAGCTGTTTTTT.